This T cell receptor (beta chain) was sequenced during a study of early T cells in non-severe SARS-CoV-2 infection. Study-level background: Sequencing of unsorted whole blood was done on bulk RNA, leaving chains unpaired.

The V gene's germline CDR1 is SGHAT and CDR2 FQNNGV. The CDR3 is made up of 18 amino acids. V was clipped by 0 bases and J by 7 bases; unmatched bases: 14. This clonotype has just a few counts. As yet, its antigen is unknown. Whole-study findings and limits: Lookups in VDJdb leaned toward anti-spike CD8 responses and missed private and CD4 specificities.

Individual cDNA molecules received unique molecular identifiers during library preparation. TCRdb analysed the 5' RACE reads with MiXCR anew, one entry per CDR3 protein. The table includes approximately 50,000 distinct CDR3 sequences, approximately 8.4% detected once. This chain connects TRBV11-2 to TRBJ2-1, with 8 positions matching TRBD2. The sequencing input was whole blood. This clonotype was obtained from an adult who was a healthcare worker with PCR-confirmed SARS-CoV-2 infection or an uninfected control (not recorded which). Here the CDR3 reads CASSLDLLGRASENEQFF. The DNA of the CDR3 is TGTGCCAGCAGCTTAGATCTTCTCGGGAGGGCCAGCGAGAATGAGCAGTTCTTC.